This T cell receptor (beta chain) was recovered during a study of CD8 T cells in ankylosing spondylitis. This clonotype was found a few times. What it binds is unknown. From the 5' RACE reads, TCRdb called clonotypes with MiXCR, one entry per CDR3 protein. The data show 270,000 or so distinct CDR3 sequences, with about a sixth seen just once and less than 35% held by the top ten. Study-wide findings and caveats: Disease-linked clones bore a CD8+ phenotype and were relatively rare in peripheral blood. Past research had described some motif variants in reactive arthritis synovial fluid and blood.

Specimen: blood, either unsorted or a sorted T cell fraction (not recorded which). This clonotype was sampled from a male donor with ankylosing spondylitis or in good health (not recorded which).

CDR3 sequence reads: CASSSPSGNQNIQYF. The CDR3 DNA follows: TGTGCCAGTAGTAGCCCTTCGGGGAACCAAAACATTCAGTACTTC. The rearrangement links TRBV19 to TRBJ2-4; a possible D gene is TRBD2 (5 bases). V dropped 4 bases and J dropped 5 bases, with 15 bases sitting between them. The CDR3 sequence is 15 residues long. Germline CDR1 LNHDA, CDR2 SQIVND (reference sequence). The full variable domain, completed using reference TRBV19 and TRBJ2-4, is DGGITQSPKYLFRKEGQNVTLSCEQNLNHDAMYWYRQDPGQGLRLIYYSQIVNDFQKGDIAEGYSVSREKKESFPLTVTSAQKNPTAFYLCASSSPSGNQNIQYFGAGTRLSVL.